The clone carrying this TCR beta chain has only a few counts. Its matching antigen is unknown. Markers CD45RO/CCR7/CD25/CD127/CD95/CD27 served to sort CD4+ naive, central memory, regulatory and stem cell-like memory cells. This sample is drawn from a study of beta chain features in type 1 diabetes. Study-level results: Shorter TCRB CDR3s, moderately but significantly so, were found in Type 1 diabetes patients in all four CD4+ subsets. Patients with type 1 diabetes carried fewer insertions and had more deletions at their VDJ junctions.

The authors reverse transcribed all of the isolated RNA, so sequencing captured expressed TCRB transcripts. TCRdb's copy holds only in-frame clones and misses some; the assay was immunoSEQ multiplex PCR. The table shows under 300,000 clones, with 11% to 15% occurring only once. Input material: naive CD4+ T cells from blood. The sequence was obtained from a man younger than 45 with type 1 diabetes.

CDR3 coding DNA: TGTGCCAGCAGTCGAGCGGGACCCACAGATACGCAGTATTTT. It encodes CASSRAGPTDTQYF. This chain connects TRBV25-1 to TRBJ2-3, with 7 bases matching TRBD2. There are 14 residues in the CDR3. The junction had 4 bases not matched to a gene; V was cut back by 5 bases and J by 2 bases. In germline, CDR1 is MGHDK, CDR2 SYGVNS.